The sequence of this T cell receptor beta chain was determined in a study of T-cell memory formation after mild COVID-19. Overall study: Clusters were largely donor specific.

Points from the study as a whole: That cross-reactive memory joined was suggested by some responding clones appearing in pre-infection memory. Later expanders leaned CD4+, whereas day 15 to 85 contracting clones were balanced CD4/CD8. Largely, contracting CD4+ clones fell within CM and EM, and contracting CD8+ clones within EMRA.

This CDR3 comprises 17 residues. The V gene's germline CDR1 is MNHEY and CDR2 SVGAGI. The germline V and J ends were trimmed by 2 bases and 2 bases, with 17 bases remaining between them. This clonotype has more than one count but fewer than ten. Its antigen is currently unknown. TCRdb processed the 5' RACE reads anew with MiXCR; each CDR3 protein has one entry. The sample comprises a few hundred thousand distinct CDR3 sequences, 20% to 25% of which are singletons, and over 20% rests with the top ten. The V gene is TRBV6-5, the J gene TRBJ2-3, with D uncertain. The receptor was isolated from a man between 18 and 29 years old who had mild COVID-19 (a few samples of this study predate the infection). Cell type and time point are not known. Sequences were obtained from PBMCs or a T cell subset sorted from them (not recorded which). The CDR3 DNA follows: TGTGCCAGCAGTTACGGGCGCAAATCTGCCTACACAGATACGCAGTATTTT. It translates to CASSYGRKSAYTDTQYF.